This T cell receptor beta chain was captured by sequencing in a study of blood T cell repertoires in COVID-19. Study context: Sites across the United States, Italy and Spain contributed samples from acute and convalescent COVID-19. Sample material is recorded as cDNA or gDNA derived from T cells, B-cell-depleted T cells, or PBMCs.

Trimming cost V 4 bases and J 3 bases; bases outside gene matches: 3. The CDR3 is 13 amino acids. CDR1 and CDR2 from the germline V gene are SGHRS and YFSETQ. Per the authors' pipeline: Amplified reference gene primers provided the basis for estimating nucleated cell counts. The data were produced by immunoSEQ multiplex PCR, yet TCRdb's version contains in-frame clones alone and is incomplete. The D gene and trimming were derived from the DNA, and the V and J assignments and clone size from that table. The table shows about 87,000 clones, with about 79% occurring only once. The chain combines TRBV5-1 with TRBJ1-2; 7 positions agree with TRBD1. Source material: peripheral blood. This receptor was taken from a woman aged 45-59 years with acute or convalescent COVID-19. The CDR3 loop is CASSRDSDYGYTF. The CDR3 coding sequence is TGCGCCAGCAGCCGGGACAGCGACTATGGCTACACCTTC.